Presented here are 26 T cell receptor beta chains from one specimen sequenced in a study of siplizumab effects on memory and regulatory T cells. These receptors have no identified antigens. Profiled with immunoSEQ multiplex PCR; TCRdb holds only in-frame clones, not every one. The data show roughly 13,000 clones, approximately 49% seen once. For approximately six days at 37°C, the mixed lymphocyte reaction cells were kept in coculture. The sequenced material came from CFSE-low (dividing) CD4+ T cells sorted from an allogeneic mixed lymphocyte reaction. These receptors were taken from a human donor in good health; the cells came from an allogeneic mixed lymphocyte reaction.

V and J are TRBV14 and TRBJ2-5, with D uncertain. This CDR3 spans 13 amino acids. Germline CDR1 is SGHDN and CDR2 is FVKESK. V was pared by 3 bases and J by 10 bases, with 15 bases between. The CDR3 here is CASSQSTIQSQYF. DNA of the CDR3: TGTGCCAGCAGCCAGTCTACCATTCAAAGCCAGTACTTC. The full variable domain, completed using reference TRBV14 and TRBJ2-5, is EAGVTQFPSHSVIEKGQTVTLRCDPISGHDNLYWYRRVMGKEIKFLLHFVKESKQDESGMPNNRFLAERTGGTYSTLKVQPAELEDSGVYFCASSQSTIQSQYFGPGTRLLVL.

J is TRBJ2-1 and V is TRBV10-3; the D gene is possibly TRBD1 (8 bases). With 5 bases removed from V and 8 bases from J, the gap between germline ends came to 16 bases. This CDR3 region has 14 residues. Germline assignment: CDR1 ENHRY and CDR2 SYGVKD. CDR3 residues: CAISSRGGQDEQFF. The CDR3 coding sequence is TGTGCCATCAGTTCCAGGGGGGGACAGGATGAGCAGTTCTTC.

This clone showed up just a few times. The chain recombines TRBV7-2 with TRBJ2-3; 9 bases line up with TRBD2. Trimming cost V 5 bases and J 0 bases; bases outside gene matches: 6. The CDR3 is 16 amino acids. From germline, CDR1 is SGHTA and CDR2 FQGNSA. CDR3 sequence reads: CASSGSGRASTDTQYF. The CDR3 nucleotides are TGTGCCAGCAGCGGTAGCGGGAGAGCTAGCACAGATACGCAGTATTTT. The whole variable domain, remainder taken from reference TRBV7-2 and TRBJ2-3, is GAGVSQSPSNKVTEKGKDVELRCDPISGHTALYWYRQSLGQGLEFLIYFQGNSAPDKSGLPSDRFSAERTGGSVSTLTIQRTQQEDSAVYLCASSGSGRASTDTQYFGPGTRLTVL.

The DNA of the CDR3 is TGTGCCAGCAGCCCCACCTGGGACCTTCTCTATGGCTACACCTTC. It encodes CASSPTWDLLYGYTF. The chain joins TRBV7-2 to TRBJ1-2, with D perhaps TRBD1 (5 bases). This CDR3 is 15 amino acids long. Germline V gene lookup returns CDR1 SGHTA and CDR2 FQGNSA. Trimming left V 5 bases short and J 4 bases short, with 17 bases between.

This chain connects TRBV6-5 to TRBJ1-1; maybe TRBD1 (5 bases). The CDR3 sequence is 13 residues long. Per germline, CDR1 MNHEY and CDR2 SVGAGI. Trimming pared 4 bases from V and 5 bases from J, leaving 11 bases between. Here the CDR3 DNA reads TGTGCCAGCAGTTTGGGGGGGAGGACTGAAGCTTTCTTT. Translated: CASSLGGRTEAFF.

V usage is TRBV11-2 and J usage is TRBJ1-5; tentative D call: TRBD1 (5 bases). The CDR3 loop spans 15 amino acids. Trimming pared 3 bases from V and 3 bases from J, leaving 12 bases between. Germline assignment: CDR1 SGHAT and CDR2 FQNNGV. DNA of the CDR3: TGTGCCAGCAGCTTTGGGGGGACCCCCAATCAGCCCCAGCATTTT. It encodes CASSFGGTPNQPQHF.

There are a few counts of this clone. The rearrangement uses TRBV18 and TRBJ2-2; D not resolved. From germline, CDR1 is KGHSH and CDR2 LQKENI. Trimming cost V 1 base and J 4 bases, with 10 bases left between them. The length of the CDR3 is 15 residues. CDR3 sequence reads: CASSPQYGTTGELFF. The DNA for the CDR3 is TGTGCCAGCTCACCACAATACGGAACCACCGGGGAGCTGTTTTTT. Based on the CDR3 plus reference TRBV18 and TRBJ2-2, the full variable domain is NAGVMQNPRHLVRRRGQEARLRCSPMKGHSHVYWYRQLPEEGLKFMVYLQKENIIDESGMPKERFSAEFPKEGPSILRIQQVVRGDSAAYFCASSPQYGTTGELFFGEGSRLTVL.

Judged by abundance, this clone is medium-sized. This sequence joins TRBV6-6 and TRBJ2-1; the match to TRBD2 covers 11 bases. The ends lost 4 bases at V and 4 bases at J; junction bases unmatched: 6. Germline values: CDR1 MNHNY, CDR2 SVGAGI (reference sequence). The CDR3 contains 16 residues. The DNA of the CDR3 is TGTGCCAGCAGTTCAACGACTAGCGGGACATACAATGAGCAGTTCTTC. This translates into CASSSTTSGTYNEQFF.

The chain couples TRBV6-5 to TRBJ2-7; 7 nucleotides align to TRBD1. V was clipped by 4 bases and J by 4 bases; unmatched bases: 7. Looked up from germline, CDR1 is MNHEY and CDR2 is SVGAGI. This CDR3 comprises 14 residues. CDR3: CASSSRTGLYEQYF. In nucleotides, the CDR3 is TGTGCCAGCAGTTCCCGGACAGGTTTATACGAGCAGTACTTC.

The V call is TRBV4-2, the J call TRBJ2-1; D is ambiguous. This CDR3 has 14 amino acids. The germline V gene has CDR1 LGHNA and CDR2 YNFKEQ. Trimming stripped 0 bases from V and 8 bases from J, with 11 bases between. The CDR3 coding sequence is TGTGCCAGCAGCCAAGATAGAGGACGGGATGAGCAGTTCTTC. Its translation: CASSQDRGRDEQFF.

This clone was seen a handful of times. The chain recombines TRBV2 with TRBJ1-5, with 11 bases lining up with TRBD1. From germline, CDR1 is SNHLY and CDR2 FYNNEI. The CDR3 is 15 amino acids. With 6 bases clipped from V and 3 bases from J, the junction kept 4 bases outside the gene matches. The CDR3 spells CASSVDRGHNQPQHF. The CDR3, as DNA: TGTGCCAGCAGCGTGGACAGGGGGCACAATCAGCCCCAGCATTTT.

CDR3 DNA: TGTGCCAGCAGGCGACCAACTAGCGGGAGGATCTACGAGCAGTACTTC. This gives the protein CASRRPTSGRIYEQYF. The chain carries TRBV7-6 and TRBJ2-7; 12 bases fit TRBD2. Germline values: CDR1 SGHVS, CDR2 FNYEAQ. V shed 6 bases, J shed 3 bases, and the junction held 9 bases outside the gene matches. This CDR3 spans 16 amino acids.

In this sample, this clone turned up a few times. This chain uses TRBV18 with TRBJ2-5; tentative D call: TRBD1 (6 bases). Trimming shortened V by 10 bases and J by 0 bases, and 12 bases separated the two germline ends. CDR3 length: 13 amino acids. Germline CDR1 reads KGHSH; CDR2 reads LQKENI. The CDR3 DNA reads TGTGCCACAGGACAGAACTACCAAGAGACCCAGTACTTC. Translation gives CATGQNYQETQYF.

The rearrangement links TRBV2 to TRBJ2-5, with D maybe TRBD1 (5 bases). The V gene lost 6 bases and the J gene lost 2 bases, with 10 bases spanning the gap. Germline V gives CDR1 SNHLY, CDR2 FYNNEI. This CDR3 is built from 13 residues. The CDR3, as DNA: TGTGCCAGCAGGTCAGGGTGGCAAGAGACCCAGTACTTC. Protein sequence: CASRSGWQETQYF.

This clone has a handful of counts. The rearrangement uses TRBV6-1 and TRBJ2-3; 7 positions match TRBD2. V dropped 5 bases and J dropped 5; count of bases not matched to a gene: 7. The germline V gene encodes CDR1 MNHNS and CDR2 SASEGT. The CDR3 is made up of 14 amino acids. CDR3 residues: CASSRRGGGDTQYF. The CDR3 nucleotides read TGTGCCAGCAGTCGGAGGGGCGGGGGAGATACGCAGTATTTT.

The chain joins TRBV11-2 to TRBJ2-3, with D unclear. CDR3 size: 14 residues. The V end was cut by 0 bases, the J end by 2 bases, with 6 bases between. The V gene's germline CDR1 is SGHAT and CDR2 FQNNGV. The CDR3 loop reads CASSLEGPTDTQYF. DNA of the CDR3: TGTGCCAGCAGCTTAGAAGGACCCACAGATACGCAGTATTTT.

The chain employs TRBV21-1 and TRBJ2-7; TRBD2, the table's D call, was not compared with the DNA. TRBV21-1 is a pseudogene locus. The CDR3 is 15 amino acids. CDR3 protein: CASSKMGPGGSEQYF. The CDR3 nucleotides read TGTGCCAGCAGCAAAATGGGACCGGGAGGGTCCGAGCAGTACTTC.

The rearrangement joins TRBV2 to TRBJ2-2, with TRBD2 matching 10 bases. The ends lost 9 bases at V and 5 bases at J; junction bases unmatched: 12. Per the germline V gene, CDR1 is SNHLY and CDR2 is FYNNEI. This CDR3 has 16 residues. The CDR3 nucleotides read TGTGCCAGAGGACTAGCGGAACCCCGAGGGACCGGGGAGCTGTTTTTT. Translation: CARGLAEPRGTGELFF.

This clone ranks as medium-sized. The rearrangement joins TRBV9 to TRBJ2-3, with D possibly TRBD2 on 7 matching bases. With 4 bases removed from V and 6 bases from J, the gap between germline ends came to 15 bases. The germline gives CDR1 SGDLS, CDR2 YYNGEE. The CDR3 covers 14 residues. For the CDR3, the DNA is TGTGCCAGCAGCCTCCGGGGGGCAGAGGATACGCAGTATTTT. Residues: CASSLRGAEDTQYF.

The rearrangement uses TRBV4-1 and TRBJ1-1, with D hard to call. Germline V gene data show CDR1 as MGHRA and CDR2 as YSYEKL. The CDR3 has 14 residues. Trimming took off 4 bases at V and 5 bases at J, with 14 bases between the two ends. CDR3 sequence: CASSRHTVGTEAFF. Written as DNA, the CDR3 is TGCGCCAGCAGCCGGCATACAGTGGGGACTGAAGCTTTCTTT.

This clone was counted only a few times. This chain uses TRBV18 with TRBJ1-3, with no clear D. The V end was cut by 1 base, the J end by 1 base, with 5 bases between. Germline CDR1 KGHSH, CDR2 LQKENI. The CDR3 consists of 14 residues. The DNA of the CDR3 is TGTGCCAGCTCACCACAAAAATCTGGAAACACCATATATTTT. The encoded protein is CASSPQKSGNTIYF. Full variable domain (outside the CDR3, taken from reference TRBV18 and TRBJ1-3): NAGVMQNPRHLVRRRGQEARLRCSPMKGHSHVYWYRQLPEEGLKFMVYLQKENIIDESGMPKERFSAEFPKEGPSILRIQQVVRGDSAAYFCASSPQKSGNTIYFGEGSWLTVV.

This chain joins TRBV10-3 and TRBJ2-7, with D unclear. The germline V gene encodes CDR1 ENHRY and CDR2 SYGVKD. The CDR3 runs to 13 residues. V was cut by 8 bases and J by 2 bases, with 13 bases left in between. CDR3 sequence (DNA): TGTGCCATCGCTTCGTCCGCACCCTACGAGCAGTACTTC. Translation: CAIASSAPYEQYF.

V and J are TRBV6-1 and TRBJ1-5; D gene uncertain. The CDR3 is made up of 13 amino acids. The germline V gene encodes CDR1 MNHNS and CDR2 SASEGT. The V end was cut by 10 bases, the J end by 0 bases, with 10 bases between. CDR3: CATGRDSNQPQHF. The DNA for the CDR3 is TGTGCCACCGGGAGGGATAGCAATCAGCCCCAGCATTTT.

The chain combines TRBV6-5 with TRBJ2-5; D unresolved. The CDR3 is 13 amino acids. Germline CDR1 is MNHEY and CDR2 is SVGAGI. Trimming took off 5 bases at V and 5 bases at J, with 12 bases between the two ends. The CDR3 DNA sequence: TGTGCCAGCAGTCGTCTAGGTGTGGAGACCCAGTACTTC. Its protein is CASSRLGVETQYF.

The chain employs TRBV4-2 and TRBJ1-2; D perhaps matches TRBD1 (5 bases). V was trimmed by 0 bases and J by 8 bases, leaving 13 bases between them. Germline values: CDR1 LGHNA, CDR2 YNFKEQ. CDR3 length: 14 residues. The DNA of the CDR3 is TGTGCCAGCAGCCAAGATGACCTTGCAGGGGGCTACACCTTC. Translated, it gives CASSQDDLAGGYTF.

This CDR3 is CASSINRVGSNQPQHF. The CDR3 coding sequence is TGTGCCAGCAGCATAAACAGGGTCGGGAGCAATCAGCCCCAGCATTTT. The rearrangement joins TRBV7-2 to TRBJ1-5, with a weak D call TRBD1 (6 bases). V was clipped by 5 bases and J by 1 base, with 15 bases between them. This CDR3 comprises 16 residues. Germline lookup yields CDR1 SGHTA and CDR2 FQGNSA.